The 8 T cell receptor beta chains given below trace back to one sample, sequenced in a study of CXCR3-negative and CXCR3-positive naive CD8 T cells (dated by TCRdb to the late 2010s). For sequencing, a NextSeq 550 was employed. The Human TCR Profiling Kit (MiLaboratory) was used to prepare UMI-labeled 5' RACE TRB cDNA libraries. TCRdb reprocessed the reads, reporting each CDR3 protein sequence once and no DNA. The table kept for this sample lists about 150,000 distinct CDR3 sequences. The ten most abundant clones make up 0.45% to 0.55% of the sample. Paper-wide results and their limitations: TRB CDR3s from CXCR3-positive naive cells showed higher hydrophobicity (lower Kidera factor 4), lower energy, and higher strength and volume indices than CXCR3-negative naive cells.

The antigens of these receptors remain unknown. Sequencing used naive CXCR3+ CD8+ T cells from blood. Per the publication, the cell subset or site label means: CD45RO-CCR7+CD27+CD95- naive CD8+ T cells expressing CXCR3 (TNR3+). The source is a human donor in good health. Some clones in this sample may be carry-over from other donors' samples.

This chain links TRBV5-1 with TRBJ2-2. The CDR3 is 14 residues long. CDR1 and CDR2 (germline): SGHRS, YFSETQ. This CDR3 is CASSRDVEIGELFF.

J is TRBJ2-1 and V is TRBV20-1; the TCRdb D gene call, TRBD2, has no DNA to confirm it. Looked up from germline, CDR1 is DFQATT and CDR2 is SNEGSKA (reference sequence). CDR3 length equals 16 residues. The CDR3 loop is CSAQTSGGRDYNEQFF.

The CDR3 loop is CASSLVVVTNTGELFF. The chain has TRBV5-1 and TRBJ2-2. CDR1 is SGHRS and CDR2 is YFSETQ in the germline V gene. This CDR3 is built from 16 residues.

The gene calls are TRBV28 and TRBJ2-1; TCRdb reports TRBD1, a call that lacks DNA to check it against. The germline gives CDR1 MDHEN, CDR2 SYDVKM. CDR3 length equals 13 residues. CDR3 protein: CATRGDNYNEQFF.

The chain is built from TRBV12-3 or TRBV12-4 and TRBJ2-5. This CDR3 comprises 13 residues. The CDR3 loop is CASSLHLKETQYF.

The rearrangement uses TRBV20-1 and TRBJ1-2; TCRdb's D gene call, TRBD1, goes unchecked for lack of DNA. The CDR3 runs 16 residues. The germline V gene has CDR1 DFQATT and CDR2 SNEGSKA (reference sequence). The CDR3 sequence: CSARDTWGSLAYGYTF.

The chain is built from TRBV10-3 and TRBJ2-3; TCRdb outputs TRBD2, but without DNA this stays unchecked. CDR1 and CDR2 (germline): ENHRY, SYGVKD. This CDR3 contains 16 residues. The CDR3 loop is CAISESGDSSTDTQYF.

This chain connects TRBV12-3 or TRBV12-4 to TRBJ1-1. This CDR3 has 13 residues. CDR3 protein: CASRGDLVAEAFF.